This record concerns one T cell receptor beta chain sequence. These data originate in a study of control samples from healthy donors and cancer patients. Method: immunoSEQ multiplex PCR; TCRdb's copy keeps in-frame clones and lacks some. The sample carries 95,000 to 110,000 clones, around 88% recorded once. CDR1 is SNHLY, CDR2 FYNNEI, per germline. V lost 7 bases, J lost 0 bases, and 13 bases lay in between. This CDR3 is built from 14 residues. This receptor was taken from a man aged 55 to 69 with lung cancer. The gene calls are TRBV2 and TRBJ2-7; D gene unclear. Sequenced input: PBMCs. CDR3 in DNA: TGTGCCAGCAAAACTGAAGCCCTCTCCTACGAGCAGTACTTC. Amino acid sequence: CASKTEALSYEQYF.